One sample yielded the 30 T cell receptor beta chains listed below, sequenced in a study of vaccination and CD4 T cells after COVID-19. The antigens these receptors bind are not known. The Oncomine TCR Beta short-read assay sequenced DNA from cultured CD4+ T cells. TCRdb reanalysed the PCR reads using MiXCR and keeps one entry per CDR3 protein. This table has 15,000 to 20,000 distinct CDR3 sequences, roughly 57% appearing once. Treatment reported: roughly 11-day PBMC culture with coronavirus spike peptide pools or control peptides (ViraFEST assay). Sequencing was carried out using CD4+ T cells from blood, cultured in vitro. These receptors all come from a human donor who had recovered from COVID-19.

The chain employs TRBV2 and TRBJ1-5, with D tentatively TRBD1 (5 bases). V gave up 6 bases and J gave up 7 bases, with 10 bases separating them. The CDR3 spans 12 residues. Germline loops: CDR1 SNHLY, CDR2 FYNNEI. CDR3 sequence (DNA): TGTGCCAGCAGCGGAGAGGGGCAGCCCCAGCATTTT. Amino acid sequence: CASSGEGQPQHF.

This clonotype was counted a few times. This sequence joins TRBV30 and TRBJ1-5, with D maybe TRBD1 (5 bases). The CDR3 runs 13 residues. Looked up from germline, CDR1 is GTSNPN and CDR2 is SVGIG (reference sequence). Trimming took 1 base from V and 5 from J, leaving 9 bases between them. CDR3: CAWSEQAYQPQHF. CDR3 bases: TGTGCCTGGAGTGAACAGGCATATCAGCCCCAGCATTTT.

The chain combines TRBV29-1 with TRBJ2-1; 13 bases align to TRBD2. The V segment lost 3 bases and the J segment 6 bases; nucleotides outside the gene matches: 2. The length of the CDR3 is 14 residues. CDR1 and CDR2 from the germline V gene are SQVTM and ANQGSEA. CDR3 nucleotides: TGCAGCGTTGACGGACTAGCGGGAGTCAATGAGCAGTTCTTC. This codes for CSVDGLAGVNEQFF.

The CDR3, as DNA: TGCAGTGCAGGGGGGCGGGTAGATACGCAGTATTTT. Its protein is CSAGGRVDTQYF. J is TRBJ2-3 and V is TRBV20-1; D may match TRBD1 or TRBD2 (6 bases each). CDR1 and CDR2 (germline): DFQATT, SNEGSKA (reference sequence). The CDR3 spans 12 residues. With 6 bases removed from V and 5 bases from J, the gap between germline ends came to 12 bases.

This clonotype was seen more than once but under ten times. V usage is TRBV21-1 and J usage is TRBJ2-3; TRBD2 reflects the table's D call only, with no check against the DNA. TRBV21-1 is a pseudogene. This CDR3 contains 16 residues. CDR3 region: CASSIRTSGNTDTQYF. The CDR3 DNA follows: TGTGCCAGCAGCATAAGGACTAGCGGGAACACAGATACGCAGTATTTT.

This clonotype was observed a few times. The chain joins TRBV24-1 to TRBJ2-5, with D possibly matching TRBD2 (5 bases). Trimming stripped 5 bases from V and 7 bases from J, with 16 bases between. This CDR3 region has 14 residues. The V gene's germline CDR1 is KGHDR and CDR2 SFDVKD. The CDR3 spells CATSAGLGVGTQYF. In DNA, the CDR3 is TGTGCCACCAGTGCCGGTCTCGGGGTTGGGACCCAGTACTTC.

The CDR3: CATSTRSHSYEQYF. As DNA, the CDR3 is TGTGCCACCAGCACCCGGTCCCACTCCTACGAGCAGTACTTC. The chain links TRBV15 to TRBJ2-7, with D uncertain. Germline values: CDR1 LNHNV, CDR2 YYDKDF (reference sequence). The CDR3 covers 14 residues. V lost 4 bases and J lost 0, with 10 bases in between.

This chain connects TRBV11-2 to TRBJ2-3; the D is unclear. CDR1 is SGHAT, CDR2 FQNNGV, per germline. This CDR3 has 13 amino acids. The germline V and J ends were trimmed by 5 bases and 8 bases, with 14 bases remaining between them. CDR3 nucleotide sequence: TGTGCCAGCAGCCCCGCGGTGGTAGGTACGCAGTATTTT. It encodes CASSPAVVGTQYF. The variable domain in full, with the rest retrieved from reference TRBV11-2 and TRBJ2-3, is EAGVAQSPRYKIIEKRQSVAFWCNPISGHATLYWYQQILGQGPKLLIQFQNNGVVDDSQLPKDRFSAERLKGVDSTLKIQPAKLEDSAVYLCASSPAVVGTQYFGPGTRLTVL.

The chain joins TRBV5-1 to TRBJ1-1, with D unclear. Between the trimmed V and J ends, which lost 0 bases and 6 bases, there was a span of 6 bases. Germline CDR1 is SGHRS and CDR2 is YFSETQ. There are 12 residues in the CDR3. CDR3: CASSLGRAEAFF. Written as DNA, the CDR3 is TGCGCCAGCAGCTTGGGCCGGGCTGAAGCTTTCTTT.

In this sample, this clonotype turned up a few times. J is TRBJ1-5 and V is TRBV20-1, with a possible D match to TRBD1 (5 bases). CDR3 length equals 13 residues. The V gene's germline CDR1 is DFQATT and CDR2 SNEGSKA (reference sequence). V shed 5 bases and J shed 0 bases, with 8 bases lying between them. The CDR3 coding sequence is TGCAGTGCTCCCCAGGGTAGCAATCAGCCCCAGCATTTT. It yields the protein CSAPQGSNQPQHF.

This chain links TRBV20-1 with TRBJ2-1; 10 positions match TRBD2. With V trimmed by 5 bases and J by 7 bases, 14 bases remained unmatched. Germline assignment: CDR1 DFQATT and CDR2 SNEGSKA (reference sequence). The CDR3 contains 16 residues. The CDR3, as DNA: TGCAGTGCTCCCTACTTAGGACTAGCGGTTGGTAATGAGCAGTTCTTC. It is translated as CSAPYLGLAVGNEQFF.

This sequence joins TRBV25-1 and TRBJ2-5; 12 nucleotides agree with TRBD2. This CDR3 contains 16 residues. After removal of 2 bases from V and 5 bases from J, the junction contained 6 bases not matched to a gene. The germline CDR1 and CDR2 sequences are MGHDK and SYGVNS. The CDR3, as DNA: TGTGCCAGCAGTGAACCCCTAGCGGGAGGGCAGGAGACCCAGTACTTC. It translates to CASSEPLAGGQETQYF.

This clonotype was counted between two and nine times. V and J are TRBV21-1 and TRBJ2-5; the D call TRBD1 from the table was never checked on the DNA. TRBV21-1 is described as a pseudogene. The CDR3 is 13 amino acids. The CDR3 DNA is TGTGCCAGCAACCGATCAGGGGGAGAGACCCAGTACTTC. It yields the protein CASNRSGGETQYF.

The chain recombines TRBV7-8 with TRBJ2-7; 12 nucleotides match TRBD1. The CDR3 runs to 16 residues. The germline V gene has CDR1 SGHVS and CDR2 FQNEAQ. V was clipped by 2 bases and J by 2 bases; unmatched bases: 4. This CDR3 reads CASSLSGTGGTYEQYF. The CDR3 DNA reads TGTGCCAGCAGCTTAAGCGGGACAGGGGGCACCTACGAGCAGTACTTC.

The V gene is TRBV6-2 or TRBV6-3, the J gene TRBJ1-2; D remains unclear. Germline CDR1 MNHEY, CDR2 SVGEGT. There are 14 residues in the CDR3. Trimming removed 0 bases from V and 10 bases from J, with 15 bases in between. The CDR3 DNA reads TGTGCCAGCAGTTACTCTCGGCCGGATAGGGACTACACCTTC. This codes for CASSYSRPDRDYTF.

The chain is built from TRBV3-1 and TRBJ2-7; 11 nucleotides agree with TRBD2. The germline V gene has CDR1 LGHDT and CDR2 YNNKEL (reference sequence). This CDR3 is built from 13 residues. The V and J ends lost 6 bases and 7 bases, in that order; junction bases with no gene match: 5. The CDR3 bases are TGTGCCAGCAGGACTAGCGGGATGTGGGAGCAGTACTTC. Translated, it gives CASRTSGMWEQYF.

The chain links TRBV5-1 to TRBJ2-5, with TRBD2 identical over 7 bases. V trimming: 6 bases; J trimming: 5 bases; junction bases outside the gene matches: 7. The CDR3 runs to 13 residues. Per the germline V gene, CDR1 is SGHRS and CDR2 is YFSETQ. The CDR3 reads CASTRTSGETQYF. Written as DNA, the CDR3 is TGCGCCAGCACCCGGACTAGTGGGGAGACCCAGTACTTC.

The chain combines TRBV2 with TRBJ2-4, with a weak D call TRBD1 (5 bases). The CDR3 consists of 15 residues. Germline assignment: CDR1 SNHLY and CDR2 FYNNEI. Between the trimmed V and J ends, which lost 6 bases and 0 bases, there was a span of 12 bases. CDR3 protein: CASRYQGLAKNIQYF. The CDR3 DNA sequence: TGTGCCAGCAGGTACCAGGGATTAGCCAAAAACATTCAGTACTTC.

The chain recombines TRBV5-1 with TRBJ1-1; TRBD1 agrees at 9 bases. V was clipped by 5 bases and J by 4 bases; unmatched bases: 3. This CDR3 is 13 amino acids long. Germline V gene sequence: CDR1 SGHRS, CDR2 YFSETQ. CDR3 DNA sequence: TGCGCCAGCAGACAGGGGGCGCTCACTGAAGCTTTCTTT. As protein: CASRQGALTEAFF.

This sequence joins TRBV7-9 and TRBJ2-3; D tentatively reads TRBD1 or TRBD2 (5 bases each). With 4 bases removed from V and 2 bases from J, the gap between germline ends came to 10 bases. Germline V CDR1 and CDR2: SEHNR, FQNEAQ (reference sequence). The CDR3 has 14 residues. CDR3: CASSSTGATDTQYF. The CDR3, as DNA: TGTGCCAGCAGCTCTACCGGGGCCACAGATACGCAGTATTTT. The variable domain in full, completed from reference TRBV7-9 and TRBJ2-3, reads DTGVSQNPRHKITKRGQNVTFRCDPISEHNRLYWYRQTLGQGPEFLTYFQNEAQLEKSRLLSDRFSAERPKGSFSTLEIQRTEQGDSAMYLCASSSTGATDTQYFGPGTRLTVL.

This clonotype was counted a few times. V usage is TRBV11-2 and J usage is TRBJ1-6, with a possible D match to TRBD1 (6 bases). CDR1 and CDR2 from the germline V gene are SGHAT and FQNNGV. Between the trimmed V and J ends, which lost 2 bases and 8 bases, there was a span of 10 bases. The CDR3 sequence is 14 residues long. The CDR3 is CASSLRGGDSPLHF. CDR3 DNA: TGTGCCAGCAGCTTACGTGGGGGCGATTCACCCCTCCACTTT.

Note on this clonotype: A read error may account for a junction end that differs from germline. The CDR3 DNA is TGTGCCAGCAGTTACCGCCAGGGGGCTTTGGATTTT. Translating it yields CASSYRQGALDF. The chain joins TRBV6-5 to TRBJ2-3; 8 bases map to TRBD1. The CDR3 runs to 12 residues. Germline CDR1 and CDR2: MNHEY and SVGAGI.

This clonotype was detected a few times. The chain is built from TRBV20-1 and TRBJ2-3, with D unclear. The CDR3 length is 13 residues. V lost 4 bases, J lost 4 bases, and 12 bases lay in between. The germline gives CDR1 DFQATT, CDR2 SNEGSKA (reference sequence). The CDR3 coding sequence is TGCAGTGCTATAGGTCGGGTCGCAGATACGCAGTATTTT. This encodes CSAIGRVADTQYF.

V and J are TRBV11-3 and TRBJ2-3; 7 nucleotides align to TRBD2. This CDR3 has 14 residues. V was clipped by 3 bases and J by 6 bases; unmatched bases: 6. Germline-derived CDR1 and CDR2 are SGHNT and YENEEA. The CDR3 DNA sequence: TGTGCCAGCAGCTTTTCGGGAGGCGGGGATACGCAGTATTTT. It is translated as CASSFSGGGDTQYF.

This rearrangement joins TRBV19 to TRBJ2-3; 9 nucleotides match TRBD2. The junction had 5 bases not matched to a gene; V was cut back by 3 bases and J by 4 bases. In germline, CDR1 is LNHDA, CDR2 SQIVND (reference sequence). This CDR3 has 15 residues. CDR3 region: CASSMGTSPPDTQYF. Written as DNA, the CDR3 is TGTGCCAGTAGTATGGGGACTAGCCCGCCAGATACGCAGTATTTT. The full variable domain, in which reference TRBV19 and TRBJ2-3 provide the parts outside the CDR3, is DGGITQSPKYLFRKEGQNVTLSCEQNLNHDAMYWYRQDPGQGLRLIYYSQIVNDFQKGDIAEGYSVSREKKESFPLTVTSAQKNPTAFYLCASSMGTSPPDTQYFGPGTRLTVL.

The chain is built from TRBV6-1 and TRBJ1-3; TRBD1 might be the D (5 bases). The CDR3 contains 15 residues. Germline CDR1 is MNHNS and CDR2 is SASEGT. V was cut by 2 bases and J by 3 bases, with 11 bases left in between. This chain's CDR3 is CASSENGADGNTIYF. The CDR3 nucleotides read TGTGCCAGCAGTGAAAATGGGGCGGATGGAAACACCATATATTTT.

This rearrangement joins TRBV5-1 to TRBJ1-1; D gene ambiguous. Germline assignment: CDR1 SGHRS and CDR2 YFSETQ. Between the trimmed V and J ends, which lost 0 bases and 3 bases, there was a span of 9 bases. This CDR3 has 14 residues. CDR3: CASSLAASYTEAFF. The CDR3 DNA reads as TGCGCCAGCAGCTTGGCGGCCAGTTACACTGAAGCTTTCTTT.

This chain connects TRBV11-2 to TRBJ2-1, with D maybe TRBD2 (6 bases). Germline CDR1 SGHAT, CDR2 FQNNGV. Trimming stripped 8 bases from V and 10 bases from J, with 18 bases between. This CDR3 region has 13 residues. The CDR3 DNA is TGTGCCAGCCGGTTAGCCGGGAGTGACGAGCAGTTCTTC. As protein: CASRLAGSDEQFF.

The chain carries TRBV12-3 or TRBV12-4 and TRBJ2-7; D is unclear. The length of the CDR3 is 15 residues. Trimming took off 6 bases at V and 0 bases at J, with 15 bases between the two ends. CDR3 sequence: CASSAGVVGSYEQYF. CDR3 DNA sequence: TGTGCCAGCAGCGCCGGTGTTGTGGGCTCCTACGAGCAGTACTTC.

This rearrangement joins TRBV7-8 to TRBJ1-1; D possibly corresponds to TRBD1 (6 bases). V lost 1 base and J 11 bases, leaving 11 bases between the germline ends. Germline V gene data show CDR1 as SGHVS and CDR2 as FQNEAQ. CDR3 length: 12 amino acids. The CDR3 protein is CASSLERGEAFF. In DNA, the CDR3 is TGTGCCAGCAGCTTAGAGAGGGGGGAGGCTTTCTTT. Drawing the rest from reference TRBV7-8 and TRBJ1-1, the complete variable domain is GAGVSQSPRYKVAKRGQDVALRCDPISGHVSLFWYQQALGQGPEFLTYFQNEAQLDKSGLPSDRFFAERPEGSVSTLKIQRTQQEDSAVYLCASSLERGEAFFGQGTRLTVV.